This T cell receptor beta chain was observed in a study of blood T cell repertoires in COVID-19. Study-level background: The United States, Italy and Spain were the sources of the acute and convalescent COVID-19 samples. In each case, the material was cDNA or gDNA derived from T cells, B-cell-depleted T cells, or PBMCs.

Seattle's enrolled individuals joined amid active infection and were then monitored longitudinally. Trimming took off 0 bases at V and 1 base at J, with 9 bases between the two ends. CDR1 is SGHRS, CDR2 YFSETQ, per germline. This CDR3 is built from 15 residues. In the authors' workflow: Amplification of reference gene primers was used by the study to estimate nucleated cell counts. Profiled with immunoSEQ multiplex PCR; TCRdb holds only in-frame clones, not every one. The V and J calls and the clone size are those of that table, but D and trimming were determined from the DNA. The sample holds 30,000 to 40,000 clones; about 85% are singletons and the top ten take approximately 1.6%.

The sequenced material came from peripheral blood. The J gene is TRBJ2-3, the V gene TRBV5-1; D is unclear. The clonotype originates from a man in his 60s with COVID-19, enrolled during active disease. In DNA form, the CDR3 reads TGCGCCAGCAGCTTGGGTTCAGGCCGCACAGATACGCAGTATTTT. Protein: CASSLGSGRTDTQYF.